Listed below are T cell receptor beta chains from one sample, sequenced in a study of early T cells in non-severe SARS-CoV-2 infection. One entry per CDR3 protein results from TCRdb running MiXCR on the 5' RACE reads. This table holds over 25,000 distinct CDR3 sequences, 9.5% to 10% found once. The material sequenced was whole blood. The source of these receptors is an adult who was a healthcare worker with PCR-confirmed SARS-CoV-2 infection or an uninfected control (not recorded which). The CDR3 runs from the conserved cysteine through the conserved F or W. The D gene is left open where the match is weak. The size field is filled for only some rows; it gives once, few, many or a size class.

CASSQDSPFAANYGYTF | TGTGCCAGCAGCCAAGATTCCCCCTTTGCGGCTAACTATGGCTACACCTTC | TRBV3-1 | many | . | TRBJ1-2
CASSLEGGTEAFF | TGCGCCAGCAGCTTGGAGGGGGGCACTGAAGCTTTCTTT | TRBV5-1 | . | . | TRBJ1-1
CASSWGGPTGELFF | TGTGCCAGCAGCTGGGGAGGACCTACCGGGGAGCTGTTTTTT | TRBV5-4 | . | . | TRBJ2-2
CASSWTVWDYEQYF | TGCGCCAGCAGCTGGACAGTTTGGGACTACGAGCAGTACTTC | TRBV5-1 | . | . | TRBJ2-7
CASSAQGFAF | TGTGCCAGCAGCGCCCAGGGATTTGCCTTC | TRBV9 | many | . | TRBJ1-2
CASRGRSGEETQYF | TGTGCCAGCAGGGGACGGAGCGGGGAAGAGACCCAGTACTTC | TRBV6-5 | many | TRBD2 | TRBJ2-5
CSAGQGPEKLFF | TGCAGCGCAGGACAGGGCCCTGAAAAACTGTTTTTT | TRBV29-1 | . | TRBD1 | TRBJ1-4
CASSQDPGVQEQYF | TGTGCCAGCAGCCAAGATCCAGGTGTGCAGGAGCAGTACTTC | TRBV3-1 | . | . | TRBJ2-7
CASSFNGVAYEQYF | TGTGCCAGCAGTTTTAACGGGGTAGCCTACGAGCAGTACTTC | TRBV12-3/TRBV12-4 | many | . | TRBJ2-7
CSVEGGLGTDTQYF | TGCAGCGTTGAAGGGGGGCTCGGCACAGATACGCAGTATTTT | TRBV29-1 | . | . | TRBJ2-3
CSASASGGINEQFF | TGCAGTGCTAGCGCTAGCGGGGGGATCAATGAGCAGTTCTTC | TRBV20-1 | few | TRBD2 | TRBJ2-1
CAWSAAPGQGYYGYTF | TGTGCCTGGAGCGCCGCTCCGGGACAGGGATACTATGGCTACACCTTC | TRBV30 | . | TRBD1 | TRBJ1-2
CASSFAGVKTQYF | TGTGCCAGCAGTTTCGCTGGCGTAAAGACCCAGTACTTC | TRBV28 | . | . | TRBJ2-5
CASSLDRGFDPPEAFF | TGTGCCAGCAGCTTGGACAGGGGGTTCGATCCCCCTGAAGCTTTCTTT | TRBV5-6 | many | TRBD1 | TRBJ1-1
CSASDRAANYGYTF | TGCAGTGCTAGCGACCGCGCGGCTAACTATGGCTACACCTTC | TRBV20-1 | many | . | TRBJ1-2
CAWSRQHNEQFF | TGTGCCTGGAGTCGGCAGCACAATGAGCAGTTCTTC | TRBV30 | many | . | TRBJ2-1
CASSAPSTDTQYF | TGCGCCAGCAGCGCCCCTAGCACAGATACGCAGTATTTT | TRBV5-1 | once | . | TRBJ2-3
CASSTGQGEEAFF | TGTGCCAGCAGCACCGGACAGGGGGAGGAAGCTTTCTTT | TRBV7-6 | . | TRBD1 | TRBJ1-1
CASSSTGGPHLGYIF | TGTGCCAGCAGTTCGACGGGGGGGCCCCATCTTGGCTACATCTTC | TRBV28 | . | . | TRBJ1-2
CSGSQGEVLITEAFF | TGCAGCGGTTCTCAGGGGGAAGTTTTGATCACTGAAGCTTTCTTT | TRBV29-1 | many | TRBD1 | TRBJ1-1
CSVESRGTGELFF | TGCAGCGTTGAATCTCGAGGGACCGGGGAGCTGTTTTTT | TRBV29-1 | many | . | TRBJ2-2
CSVEDPGAGFGEQYF | TGCAGCGTTGAAGACCCGGGGGCAGGGTTTGGCGAGCAGTACTTC | TRBV29-1 | many | . | TRBJ2-7
CASSQKQGPGFEKLFF | TGTGCCAGCAGCCAGAAACAGGGTCCGGGGTTTGAAAAACTGTTTTTT | TRBV7-9 | many | . | TRBJ1-4
CASSLAQAAYGYTF | TGTGCCAGCAGCTTAGCGCAGGCCGCTTATGGCTACACCTTC | TRBV7-2 | many | . | TRBJ1-2
CSAKTTRVETQYF | TGCAGTGCTAAAACGACTAGGGTGGAGACCCAGTACTTC | TRBV20-1 | many | . | TRBJ2-5
CASSATPGTNSPLHF | TGTGCCAGCAGCGCGACGCCAGGGACTAATTCACCCCTCCACTTT | TRBV9 | few | . | TRBJ1-6
CATSDSRRIAEGELFF | TGTGCCACCAGTGATTCCCGGCGTATAGCTGAGGGGGAGCTGTTTTTT | TRBV24-1 | few | . | TRBJ2-2
CASSRGEVARETQYF | TGTGCCAGCAGCCGGGGGGAAGTAGCGCGAGAGACCCAGTACTTC | TRBV11-1 | . | TRBD2 | TRBJ2-5
CASRLTGEDEQYF | TGTGCCAGCAGGCTGACAGGGGAGGACGAGCAGTACTTC | TRBV3-1 | many | TRBD1 | TRBJ2-7
CAISESRGQTEAFF | TGTGCCATCAGTGAGTCGAGGGGGCAAACTGAAGCTTTCTTT | TRBV10-3 | many | TRBD1 | TRBJ1-1
CASSQGAWVRQPQHF | TGTGCCAGCAGCCAAGGTGCTTGGGTGAGACAGCCCCAGCATTTT | TRBV3-1 | many | . | TRBJ1-5
CSARDQRQRKTDTQYF | TGCAGTGCTAGAGATCAGAGACAGCGAAAAACAGATACGCAGTATTTT | TRBV20-1 | many | . | TRBJ2-3
CASSTSGGHEKLFF | TGTGCCAGCAGCACATCAGGGGGCCATGAAAAACTGTTTTTT | TRBV7-9 | . | TRBD1 | TRBJ1-4
CASTGTSQREKLFF | TGTGCCAGCACCGGGACAAGCCAACGGGAAAAACTGTTTTTT | TRBV12-3/TRBV12-4 | many | . | TRBJ1-4
CASSYLASGGAGEQFF | TGTGCCAGCAGTTACCTGGCTAGCGGGGGGGCCGGTGAGCAGTTCTTC | TRBV6-2/TRBV6-3 | few | TRBD2 | TRBJ2-1
CASSTDRAGNQPQHF | TGTGCCAGCAGCACCGACAGGGCGGGCAATCAGCCCCAGCATTTT | TRBV7-8 | many | TRBD1 | TRBJ1-5
CASSVVTGGVHGYTF | TGTGCCAGCAGCGTAGTTACAGGGGGCGTTCATGGCTACACCTTC | TRBV9 | many | TRBD1 | TRBJ1-2
CASSLSRVDVKLFF | TGTGCCAGCAGTTTATCCAGGGTTGATGTAAAACTGTTTTTT | TRBV27 | many | . | TRBJ1-4
CASSKEGAVNSPLHF | TGTGCCAGCAGCAAGGAGGGCGCGGTTAATTCACCCCTCCACTTT | TRBV6-6 | many | . | TRBJ1-6
CASSLSSVEGTGELFF | TGTGCCAGCAGCCTTTCCAGTGTAGAGGGAACCGGGGAGCTGTTTTTT | TRBV7-6 | many | . | TRBJ2-2
CASTHRRGSGTEAFF | TGTGCCAGCACCCACCGTCGGGGGAGCGGGACTGAAGCTTTCTTT | TRBV5-5 | few | . | TRBJ1-1
CSASGRAPNIQYF | TGCAGTGCTAGTGGGAGGGCGCCAAACATTCAGTACTTC | TRBV20-1 | few | TRBD2 | TRBJ2-4
CASSFGGPEAFF | TGTGCCAGCAGTTTCGGGGGACCAGAAGCTTTCTTT | TRBV12-3/TRBV12-4 | . | . | TRBJ1-1
CASSPNRVPYEQYF | TGTGCCAGCAGCCCGAACAGGGTCCCCTACGAGCAGTACTTC | TRBV12-3/TRBV12-4 | many | . | TRBJ2-7
CASSQDGPSNQPQHF | TGTGCCAGCAGCCAAGATGGGCCCAGCAATCAGCCCCAGCATTTT | TRBV3-1 | . | . | TRBJ1-5
CASSQEGQDNEKLFF | TGCGCCAGCAGCCAAGAGGGGCAGGATAATGAAAAACTGTTTTTT | TRBV4-3 | few | . | TRBJ1-4
CASSEQGGHQPQHF | TGTGCCAGCAGTGAACAGGGGGGGCATCAGCCCCAGCATTTT | TRBV6-1 | many | TRBD1 | TRBJ1-5
CASSRDSSGGRHF | TGTGCCAGCTCACGTGACTCTAGCGGGGGAAGGCATTTT | TRBV6-2/TRBV6-3 | . | TRBD2 | TRBJ2-3
CASSLAKEYEQYF | TGTGCCAGCAGCTTAGCGAAAGAGTACGAGCAGTACTTC | TRBV7-6 | many | . | TRBJ2-7
CASAPGPYNEQFF | TGTGCCAGCGCGCCGGGGCCCTACAATGAGCAGTTCTTC | TRBV7-6 | . | . | TRBJ2-1